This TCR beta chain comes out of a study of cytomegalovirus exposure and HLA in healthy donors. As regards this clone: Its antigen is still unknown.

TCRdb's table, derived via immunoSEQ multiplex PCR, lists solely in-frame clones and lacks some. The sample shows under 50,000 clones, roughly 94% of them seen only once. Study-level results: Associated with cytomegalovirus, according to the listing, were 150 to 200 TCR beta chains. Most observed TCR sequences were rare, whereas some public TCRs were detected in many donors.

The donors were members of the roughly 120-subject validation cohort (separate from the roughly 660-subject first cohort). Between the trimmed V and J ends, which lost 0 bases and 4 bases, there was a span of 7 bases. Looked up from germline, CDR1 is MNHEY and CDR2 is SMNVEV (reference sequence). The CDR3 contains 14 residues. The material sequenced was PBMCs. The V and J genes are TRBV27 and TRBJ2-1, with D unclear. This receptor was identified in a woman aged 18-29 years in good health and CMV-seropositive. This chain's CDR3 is CASSLSARYNEQFF. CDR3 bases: TGTGCCAGCAGTTTATCGGCCAGATACAATGAGCAGTTCTTC.